One and the same sample provided the 3 T cell receptor beta chains below, sequenced in a study of blood T cells in healthy people across ages (dated by TCRdb to between 2015 and 2016). The library was built by means of 5' RACE. TCRdb names Illumina HiSeq 2500 as the instrument used. A second roughly 7 to 11 cycle PCR used a sample-barcoded 5' primer and a J-beta primer mix. TCRdb reanalyzed the raw reads on its own, using fastp at Q25 for trimming and MiXCR for clone calling, and kept in-frame beta chains. Each entry merges the rows of one CDR3 protein and shows their most common DNA and genes. This sample gives about a million distinct CDR3 sequences in total; 35% to 45% of them show up just once. The ten top clones hold over 10% of the sample. Specimen: blood. These TCRs come from a man younger than 30 in good health.

The gene calls are TRBV27 and TRBJ1-3, with no clear D. Trimming pared 6 bases from V and 7 bases from J, leaving 13 bases between. The CDR3 runs to 13 residues. Germline V lookup: CDR1 MNHEY, CDR2 SMNVEV (reference sequence). CDR3 residues: CASSPHSENTIYF. The DNA of the CDR3 is TGTGCCAGCAGCCCACACTCGGAGAACACCATATATTTT.

In this sample, this clonotype turned up a few times. The J gene is TRBJ2-1, the V gene TRBV2, with D possibly TRBD2 on 6 matching bases. Germline V gene sequence: CDR1 SNHLY, CDR2 FYNNEI. This CDR3 has 16 residues. The V end lost 6 bases, the J end lost 7 bases, and 22 bases lay between the germline ends. The CDR3 sequence: CASRDRAGNIGNEQFF. The CDR3, as DNA: TGTGCCAGCAGGGATAGGGCGGGGAACATAGGAAATGAGCAGTTCTTC.

This chain joins TRBV6-2 or TRBV6-3 and TRBJ2-5; no firm D call. The J call may be faulty, since TRBJ2-7 better matches the DNA end. The CDR3 has 13 residues. CDR1 is MNHEY, CDR2 SVGEGT, per germline. CDR3 sequence reads: CASSRARVYEQYF. For the CDR3, the DNA is TGTGCCAGCAGTCGAGCCCGGGTCTACGAGCAGTACTTC.